This TCR beta chain came from a study of shared clonotypes between healthy human individuals. Only CD45RO-negative cells positively selected for CCR7 counted as naive CD8 cells, so terminally differentiated effector memory CD45RA+ cells were excluded. This clone was recorded once. The CDR3 has 14 residues. Germline V lookup: CDR1 MNHEY, CDR2 SMNVEV (reference sequence). V lost 5 bases and J lost 6, with 14 bases in between. Generated by immunoSEQ multiplex PCR, the TCRdb table keeps only in-frame clones and is missing some. The data show hundreds of thousands of clones, roughly 98% seen once. The sequence came from a man under 40 in good health. The sample consisted of naive CD8+ T cells sorted from blood. The V and J genes are TRBV27 and TRBJ2-1; D uncertain. The CDR3 sequence: CASSPSALINEQFF. The CDR3 nucleotides are TGTGCCAGCAGTCCCAGCGCACTTATCAATGAGCAGTTCTTC.